These 10 T cell receptor beta chains originate from one sample sequenced in a study of spatial heterogeneity in lung cancer. TCRdb re-analysed the 5' RACE reads in MiXCR, keeping a single row per CDR3 protein. This table has under 150,000 distinct CDR3 sequences, less than 15% appearing once. The time point was: blood at routine non-recurrence follow-up after resection. Tumor, nontumor lung or frozen PBMC supplied whole RNA that was sequenced unsorted. Sequenced here: PBMCs, sampled at follow-up. The receptor source for this set is a male donor with early-stage non-small cell lung cancer.

The CDR3 sequence is CASSTTPPTGPNGGPQHF. The CDR3 DNA follows: TGTGCCAGTAGTACCACCCCTCCGACAGGGCCCAACGGGGGGCCCCAGCATTTT. The rearrangement links TRBV19 to TRBJ1-5; 7 nucleotides match TRBD1. V lost 4 bases to trimming and J lost 9 bases; unmatched junction nucleotides: 21. CDR3 size: 18 residues. CDR1 and CDR2 from the germline V gene are LNHDA and SQIVND (reference sequence). The full variable domain, rest sourced from reference TRBV19 and TRBJ1-5, is DGGITQSPKYLFRKEGQNVTLSCEQNLNHDAMYWYRQDPGQGLRLIYYSQIVNDFQKGDIAEGYSVSREKKESFPLTVTSAQKNPTAFYLCASSTTPPTGPNGGPQHFGDGTRLSIL.

The chain recombines TRBV21-1 with TRBJ2-1; the D call of TRBD2 is as the table states it, not checked on the DNA. TRBV21-1 is termed a pseudogene. CDR3 size: 18 residues. The CDR3 sequence: CASSKVASGGARYNEQFF. Written as DNA, the CDR3 is TGTGCCAGCAGCAAAGTCGCTAGCGGGGGGGCCCGCTACAATGAGCAGTTCTTC.

This clonotype was picked up a small number of times. The gene calls are TRBV12-3 or TRBV12-4 and TRBJ2-7; D is possibly TRBD1 (5 bases). Trimming removed 2 bases at V and 0 bases at J, with 11 bases between. This CDR3 has 15 residues. CDR3 nucleotides: TGTGCCAGCAGTTTATACGGTACAGGCTCCTACGAGCAGTACTTC. This sequence encodes CASSLYGTGSYEQYF.

V and J are TRBV7-9 and TRBJ2-7, with 12 positions matching TRBD1. The CDR3 consists of 18 residues. Germline V gene lookup returns CDR1 SEHNR and CDR2 FQNEAQ (reference sequence). Trimming cost V 5 bases and J 0 bases; bases outside gene matches: 11. CDR3 loop: CASSAPGQGAGGSYEQYF. CDR3 nucleotides: TGTGCCAGCAGCGCACCGGGACAGGGGGCAGGAGGCTCCTACGAGCAGTACTTC.

In this sample, this clonotype turned up a few times. The rearrangement links TRBV30 to TRBJ1-1, with D perhaps matching TRBD1 (6 bases). This CDR3 is built from 15 residues. The V end was cut by 0 bases, the J end by 8 bases, with 19 bases between. Per the germline V gene, CDR1 is GTSNPN and CDR2 is SVGIG (reference sequence). The DNA for the CDR3 is TGTGCCTGGAGTGTTACTCTCCCGGGGGCAAGAGAAGCTTTCTTT. Translated, it gives CAWSVTLPGAREAFF.

This clonotype was observed a few times. The genes are TRBV18 and TRBJ1-2; 8 bases are a match to TRBD1. This CDR3 is built from 14 residues. Germline V gives CDR1 KGHSH, CDR2 LQKENI. With V trimmed by 3 bases and J by 3 bases, 3 bases remained unmatched. DNA of the CDR3: TGTGCCAGCTCACCGTTGACAGGGGACTATGGCTACACCTTC. Translated: CASSPLTGDYGYTF. The full variable domain, in which reference TRBV18 and TRBJ1-2 provide the parts outside the CDR3, is NAGVMQNPRHLVRRRGQEARLRCSPMKGHSHVYWYRQLPEEGLKFMVYLQKENIIDESGMPKERFSAEFPKEGPSILRIQQVVRGDSAAYFCASSPLTGDYGYTFGSGTRLTVV.

This clonotype has at least ten counts. The chain carries TRBV9 and TRBJ2-7; the D call may be TRBD1 or TRBD2 (6 bases each). Germline CDR1 and CDR2: SGDLS and YYNGEE. The CDR3 is 15 amino acids. Trimming cost V 1 base and J 3 bases, with 14 bases left between them. CDR3 sequence reads: CASSVSGGGIYEQYF. The CDR3 nucleotides read TGTGCCAGCAGCGTATCCGGAGGGGGGATCTACGAGCAGTACTTC.

This clonotype was counted many times. At one end, the junction sequence differs from germline, possibly due to a read error. The CDR3 nucleotides are TGTGCCAGCAGCTTAGCATTACCGCCCGTCCACTTC. It yields the protein CASSLALPPVHF. This chain links TRBV7-9 with TRBJ1-2; D remains ambiguous. CDR1 SEHNR and CDR2 FQNEAQ come from the germline V gene (reference sequence). This CDR3 comprises 12 residues.

This clonotype was seen a handful of times. This chain uses TRBV4-1 with TRBJ2-1; perhaps TRBD2 as D (6 bases). V was shortened by 1 base and J by 10 bases, with 26 bases between the two germline ends. The CDR3 length is 18 residues. Germline V gene lookup returns CDR1 MGHRA and CDR2 YSYEKL. The CDR3 here is CASSQGIVQGHRAGEQFF. CDR3 bases: TGCGCCAGCAGCCAAGGAATAGTGCAGGGCCATAGGGCGGGGGAGCAGTTCTTC.

This chain joins TRBV9 and TRBJ2-3, with D perhaps being TRBD1 or TRBD2 (5 bases each). From germline, CDR1 is SGDLS and CDR2 YYNGEE. The V end lost 4 bases, the J end lost 6 bases, and 24 bases lay between the germline ends. The CDR3 is made up of 17 amino acids. The CDR3 nucleotides are TGTGCCAGCAGCTTCCTCCGGGACCGATTACCGGGGGATACGCAGTATTTT. Translated: CASSFLRDRLPGDTQYF.